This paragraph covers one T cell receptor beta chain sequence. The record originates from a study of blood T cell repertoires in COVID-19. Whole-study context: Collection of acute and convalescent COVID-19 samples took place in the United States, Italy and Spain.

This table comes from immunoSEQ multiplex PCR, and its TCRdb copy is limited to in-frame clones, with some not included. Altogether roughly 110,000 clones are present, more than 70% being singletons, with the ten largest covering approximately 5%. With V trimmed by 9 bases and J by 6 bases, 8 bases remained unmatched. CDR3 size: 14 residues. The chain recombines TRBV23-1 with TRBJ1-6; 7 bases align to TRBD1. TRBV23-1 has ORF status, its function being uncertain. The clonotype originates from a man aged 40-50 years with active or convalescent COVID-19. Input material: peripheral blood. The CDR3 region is CASSWTGFNSPLHF. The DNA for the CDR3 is TGCGCCAGTAGTTGGACAGGATTTAATTCACCCCTCCACTTT.